This TCR beta chain was identified in a study of PD-1 blockade in classical Hodgkin lymphoma. Study-wide results and limits: CD4+ TCR diversity rose significantly by C4D1, and CD8+ TCR diversity did not.

After autologous stem cell transplantation all patients relapsed, and prior brentuximab vedotin exposure differed between cohorts. Data came from immunoSEQ multiplex PCR; TCRdb stores just in-frame clones and leaves some out. The sample comprises more than 60,000 clones, about 92% of which are singletons, and about 8.8% rests with the top ten. Notes on this clone: Its antigen remains unknown.

Trimming removed 6 bases at V and 10 bases at J, with 13 bases between. The CDR3 consists of 11 residues. CDR1 is SQVTM, CDR2 ANQGSEA, per germline. This chain uses TRBV29-1 with TRBJ2-1; D is ambiguous. The specimen comprised peripheral blood mononuclear cells (PBMCs), sampled at baseline. This clonotype was obtained from a human donor with classical Hodgkin lymphoma. The CDR3 sequence is CSVYLGGEQFF. For the CDR3, the DNA is TGCAGCGTGTATCTTGGCGGCGAGCAGTTCTTC.